This TCR beta chain is from a study of radiation and T cells in renal cell carcinoma. This clone has only a few counts. The repertoire was sequenced with immunoSEQ multiplex PCR; TCRdb's copy has only in-frame clones and lacks some. This sample carries more than 8,000 clones, around 64% of them seen once, and the ten largest clones take 20%. The sample's treatment: treatment-naive control, cytoreductive nephrectomy. V dropped 0 bases and J dropped 1 base, with 13 bases sitting between them. From germline, CDR1 is MGHRA and CDR2 YSYEKL. The CDR3 has 17 residues. This clonotype was obtained from a man aged 60-69 years with renal cell carcinoma. The chain recombines TRBV4-1 with TRBJ1-5; the D gene is possibly TRBD1 (6 bases). The source material was tumor tissue, sampled from a patient whose treatment was nephrectomy without radiotherapy. The chain's CDR3 is CASSQDWGGWSNQPQHF. The CDR3 region has the DNA TGCGCCAGCAGCCAAGATTGGGGGGGCTGGAGCAATCAGCCCCAGCATTTT.